Listed below are T cell receptor beta chains from one sample, sequenced in a study of cytomegalovirus exposure and HLA in healthy donors. Assay used: immunoSEQ multiplex PCR; TCRdb lists only in-frame clones, some missing. In the table there are fewer than 200,000 clones, around 80% of which are singletons. Input material: PBMCs. The receptors were sampled from a woman aged 45-59 years in good health and CMV-seropositive. The CDR3 runs from the conserved cysteine through the conserved F or W. The D gene is left open where the match is weak. Size is stated for part of the rows, as once, few or many counts, or as a class when the clone is expanded.

D gene	clone size	J gene	V gene	CDR3 DNA	CDR3 protein
TRBD2	-	TRBJ2-3	TRBV10-3	TGTGCCATCAGTGGAAGGACTAGCGGACAGAGCACAGATACGCAGTATTTT	CAISGRTSGQSTDTQYF
-	-	TRBJ2-5	TRBV10-2	TGCGCCACCAGGGACTTAGGCCAAGAGACCCAGTACTTC	CATRDLGQETQYF
TRBD1	-	TRBJ2-5	TRBV29-1	TGCAGCGTGACCGGGACAGGGGCAAGGGAGACCCAGTACTTC	CSVTGTGARETQYF
TRBD1	-	TRBJ2-7	TRBV7-9	TGTGCCAGCAGCCCCGACTGGACAGGGGGGAACGAGCAGTACTTC	CASSPDWTGGNEQYF
-	-	TRBJ1-4	TRBV14	TGTGCCAGCAGCCAATCGCGGGCTAATGAAAAACTGTTTTTT	CASSQSRANEKLFF
TRBD1	few	TRBJ2-7	TRBV5-4	TGTGCCAGCAGCCCCGAACCGGACAGGGGTAGGAACGAGCAGTACTTC	CASSPEPDRGRNEQYF
-	-	TRBJ2-3	TRBV9	TGTGCCAGCACCCTGGGGGGGGCCTTACCCACAGATACGCAGTATTTT	CASTLGGALPTDTQYF
TRBD1	-	TRBJ2-7	TRBV5-4	TGTGCCAGCAGCTTCGATGGGGGACAGGGCTACGAGCAGTACTTC	CASSFDGGQGYEQYF
TRBD2	once	TRBJ2-1	TRBV6-1	TGTGCCAGCAGTGCCTGGACTAGCGGGGACGGTGAGCAGTTCTTC	CASSAWTSGDGEQFF
TRBD2	-	TRBJ2-2	TRBV5-6	TGTGCCAGCAGCTTCCCTCTAGCGGGGGCGAACACCGGGGAGCTGTTTTTT	CASSFPLAGANTGELFF
-	-	TRBJ2-3	TRBV9	TGTGCCAGCAGCGTTTCTGGCGGGGACGACACTAGCACAGATACGCAGTATTTT	CASSVSGGDDTSTDTQYF
TRBD1	-	TRBJ1-2	TRBV29-1	TGCAGCGTCCACAAAACAGGGGTCTATGGCTACACCTTC	CSVHKTGVYGYTF
-	-	TRBJ2-6	TRBV18	TGTGCCAGCTCACCAGGCGGGATGCTGCTCTCTGGGGCCAACGTCCTGACTTTC	CASSPGGMLLSGANVLTF
TRBD1	-	TRBJ1-3	TRBV5-1	TGCGCCAGCAGCCTGGGACAGGGAGGAAACACCATATATTTT	CASSLGQGGNTIYF
-	-	TRBJ2-7	TRBV7-9	TGTGCCAGCAGCCCAACAGGATACGAGCAGTACTTC	CASSPTGYEQYF
-	-	TRBJ2-2	TRBV9	TGTGCCAGCGGCCGCGGCATTGGCACCGGGGAGCTGTTTTTT	CASGRGIGTGELFF
-	-	TRBJ1-6	TRBV7-9	TGTTCCAGCAGCTTACTAAACGGCGGGGATTCACCCCTCCACTTT	CSSSLLNGGDSPLHF
TRBD2	-	TRBJ2-3	TRBV7-9	TGTGCCAGCAGCTCCCGAATTAGCGGGGGAGGCACAGATACGCAGTATTTT	CASSSRISGGGTDTQYF
-	-	TRBJ1-5	TRBV7-3	TGTGCCAGCAGCCCCCGGCAGGCCAAGGGGCCAACCAATCAGCCCCAGCATTTT	CASSPRQAKGPTNQPQHF
-	-	TRBJ2-5	TRBV7-3	TGTGCCAGCAGCGATCGACTAGGTTCTCTAGAGACCCAGTACTTC	CASSDRLGSLETQYF
TRBD1	few	TRBJ1-4	TRBV19	TGTGCCAGTACCCCCATTGACAGGGGAGATGAAAAACTGTTTTTT	CASTPIDRGDEKLFF
TRBD1	-	TRBJ2-5	TRBV5-1	TGCGCCAGCAGCTCAGGGGGCGGAGAGACCCAGTACTTC	CASSSGGGETQYF
-	-	TRBJ2-7	TRBV7-3	TGTGCCAGCAGCCTCTCCAGCGGAAGCACCTACGAGCAGTACTTC	CASSLSSGSTYEQYF
-	-	TRBJ2-3	TRBV11-1	TGTGCCAGCAGCCAAAACACAGATACGCAGTATTTT	CASSQNTDTQYF
-	-	TRBJ2-7	TRBV19	TGTGCCAGTAGTATTAAGGAGGACGAGCAGTACTTC	CASSIKEDEQYF
-	-	TRBJ2-4	TRBV21-1	TGTGCCAGACAGGTCATTCAGTACTTC	CARQVIQYF
-	-	TRBJ1-5	TRBV29-1	TGCAGCGTTGGGGGGGGTGGCAATCAGCCCCAGCATTTT	CSVGGGGNQPQHF
-	-	TRBJ1-6	TRBV28	TGTGCCAGCAGTTTGTACAGGGCTTATAATTCACCCCTCCACTTT	CASSLYRAYNSPLHF
TRBD1	-	TRBJ1-1	TRBV9	TGTGCCAGCAGCGTGGCCGCAGGGACAGGGTCGACTGAAGCTTTCTTT	CASSVAAGTGSTEAFF
TRBD1	-	TRBJ2-7	TRBV18	TGTGCCAGCTCACCACGAGCCTCCGGACAGGGAAGCTCCTACGAGCAGTACTTC	CASSPRASGQGSSYEQYF
-	few	TRBJ2-3	TRBV5-4	TGTGCCAGCAGCTTGGCCATAAGCGGAGGCACAGATACGCAGTATTTT	CASSLAISGGTDTQYF
-	-	TRBJ1-5	TRBV5-1	TGCGCCAGCAGCTTGCTTGGGGAGAATCAGCCCCAGCATTTT	CASSLLGENQPQHF
-	-	TRBJ2-2	TRBV5-4	TGTGCCAGCAGGTCGCTGCCGGGCGGGGGCGCTAGCGGGGAGCTGTTTTTT	CASRSLPGGGASGELFF
-	-	TRBJ2-7	TRBV7-9	TGTGCCAGCAGCTTAGCATCCGGGACTGCAGCCTACGAGCAGTACTTC	CASSLASGTAAYEQYF
-	-	TRBJ2-7	TRBV11-1	TGTGCCAGCAGCCCGGTCGGGGCCTACGAGCAGTACTTC	CASSPVGAYEQYF
TRBD2	-	TRBJ2-1	TRBV7-3	TGTGCCAGCAGCCTTAGCGGGGGGGCCGACAATGAGCAGTTCTTC	CASSLSGGADNEQFF
TRBD2	once	TRBJ2-1	TRBV9	TGTGCCAGCAGCGTAGCCGGGGGGGGGAGCTCCTACAATGAGCAGTTCTTC	CASSVAGGGSSYNEQFF
-	-	TRBJ1-2	TRBV6-1	TGTGCCAGCAGTGAAGCGGAGGGGCTGGGGCCCTATGGCTACACCTTC	CASSEAEGLGPYGYTF
-	-	TRBJ2-7	TRBV4-3	TGCGCCAGCAGCCCGGGGGTACAGGCCGACTACGAGCAGTACTTC	CASSPGVQADYEQYF
-	-	TRBJ1-1	TRBV7-9	TGTGCCAGCAGCTCCGTGAGGATTAACACTGAAGCTTTCTTT	CASSSVRINTEAFF
-	-	TRBJ1-4	TRBV5-4	TGTGCCAGCAGCTTGGGGGGGGGCGGAGATGAAAAACTGTTTTTT	CASSLGGGGDEKLFF
TRBD1	-	TRBJ2-4	TRBV10-2	TGCGCCAGCAGTGTGGGGGACAGGGGCCTGAGTTTATACTTC	CASSVGDRGLSLYF
TRBD2	-	TRBJ2-2	TRBV30	TGTGCCTGTTACGGACTAGCGGGGGCCACCGGGGAGCTGTTTTTT	CACYGLAGATGELFF
TRBD2	-	TRBJ2-6	TRBV19	TGTGCCAGTAGTATTGAAGCGGGGGGATCGAGCTCTGGGGCCAACGTCCTGACTTTC	CASSIEAGGSSSGANVLTF
-	-	TRBJ2-1	TRBV27	TGTGCCAGCAGTTTTAGCGTCGGCAATGAGCAGTTCTTC	CASSFSVGNEQFF
-	-	TRBJ1-3	TRBV28	TGTGCCAGCAGTTCCCACGGACAGGGAAACACCATATATTTT	CASSSHGQGNTIYF
-	-	TRBJ1-1	TRBV19	TGTGCCAGTAGTATAGGGGGAAAGGCAGGGCTGAGGACTGAAGCTTTCTTT	CASSIGGKAGLRTEAFF
-	-	TRBJ1-2	TRBV7-9	TGTGCCAGCAGCTTAGCTGCAGGATACTATGGCTACACCTTC	CASSLAAGYYGYTF
TRBD2	-	TRBJ2-1	TRBV7-9	TGTTCCACCCGTTTGGTAGCGGGAGGCAATGAGCAGTTCTTC	CSTRLVAGGNEQFF
TRBD1	-	TRBJ2-7	TRBV5-1	TGCGCCAGCAGCTTTCCGGGACAGCCTACCTACGAGCAGTACTTC	CASSFPGQPTYEQYF
TRBD1	-	TRBJ1-3	TRBV29-1	TGCAGCGTTGAGGGACAGGCTGGAAACACCATATATTTT	CSVEGQAGNTIYF